A single sample is the source of the 24 T cell receptor beta chains below, sequenced in a study of shared clonotypes between healthy human individuals. CD45RO-negative cells were positively selected for CCR7, leaving out terminally differentiated effector memory CD45RA+ cells. Libraries were prepared by immunoSEQ multiplex PCR; TCRdb keeps only in-frame clonotypes and omits some of them. The data hold 2 million or so clones, with roughly 95% observed a single time. The source material was naive CD8+ T cells sorted from blood. Receptors originate from a man between 18 and 29 years old in good health.

The rearrangement uses TRBV2 and TRBJ2-2; D perhaps matches TRBD2 (5 bases). CDR3 length equals 15 residues. V was trimmed by 4 bases and J by 2 bases, leaving 11 bases between them. Germline CDR1 is SNHLY and CDR2 is FYNNEI. CDR3 sequence (DNA): TGTGCCAGCAGTGGTGCGGGCGGCAACACCGGGGAGCTGTTTTTT. Its protein product is CASSGAGGNTGELFF.

This clone was counted a few times. This chain joins TRBV2 and TRBJ2-1; D remains ambiguous. V was shortened by 7 bases and J by 9 bases, with 7 bases between the two germline ends. The CDR3 is made up of 10 amino acids. The germline V gene has CDR1 SNHLY and CDR2 FYNNEI. CDR3 sequence (DNA): TGTGCCAGCAAGGTCGGTGAGCAGTTCTTC. Amino acids: CASKVGEQFF.

The CDR3 coding sequence is TGTGCCAGCAGCTTAACCGGGACTAGTCCCAACGAGCAGTACTTC. This sequence encodes CASSLTGTSPNEQYF. The rearrangement links TRBV5-6 to TRBJ2-7; 8 bases line up with TRBD2. CDR3 length equals 15 residues. The germline CDR1 and CDR2 sequences are SGHDT and YYEEEE. V was pared by 2 bases and J by 5 bases, with 9 bases of the junction left unmatched.

V is TRBV10-3 and J is TRBJ2-1; D assignment may be TRBD1 or TRBD2 (5 bases each). Trimming took off 10 bases at V and 0 bases at J, with 22 bases between the two ends. Germline V gene lookup returns CDR1 ENHRY and CDR2 SYGVKD. The CDR3 covers 17 residues. For the CDR3, the DNA is TGTGCCACCATTATCGGGGCAGACTACAGCTCCTACAATGAGCAGTTCTTC. It yields the protein CATIIGADYSSYNEQFF.

The rearrangement uses TRBV6-6 and TRBJ2-1; perhaps TRBD2 as D (5 bases). V gave up 7 bases and J gave up 8 bases, with 12 bases separating them. The CDR3 has 12 residues. Germline V gene lookup returns CDR1 MNHNY and CDR2 SVGAGI (reference sequence). CDR3 sequence (DNA): TGTGCCAGCACCCAAACTAGTCATGAGCAGTTCTTC. This gives the protein CASTQTSHEQFF.

V usage is TRBV7-9 and J usage is TRBJ2-7; D may correspond to TRBD1 or TRBD2 (5 bases each). V shed 1 base and J shed 6 bases, with 13 bases lying between them. Germline V gene sequence: CDR1 SEHNR, CDR2 FQNEAQ (reference sequence). This CDR3 has 14 amino acids. DNA of the CDR3: TGTGCCAGCAGCTTAGGGGGCGGGTTCAGCGAGCAGTACTTC. Encoded protein: CASSLGGGFSEQYF.

This sequence joins TRBV4-1 and TRBJ1-1, with D perhaps TRBD1 (5 bases). CDR1 and CDR2 (germline): MGHRA, YSYEKL. V gave up 1 base and J gave up 2 bases, with 17 bases separating them. The CDR3 totals 17 residues. CDR3 loop: CASSQVFQGGENTEAFF. CDR3 coding DNA: TGCGCCAGCAGCCAAGTATTTCAGGGCGGGGAAAACACTGAAGCTTTCTTT.

The chain is built from TRBV2 and TRBJ2-7; D unclear. The germline V gene has CDR1 SNHLY and CDR2 FYNNEI. V was trimmed by 9 bases and J by 2 bases, leaving 14 bases between them. The CDR3 extends over 13 amino acids. As DNA, the CDR3 is TGTGCCAGTCTGCCCCCTAGTGCCTACGAGCAGTACTTC. Protein sequence: CASLPPSAYEQYF.

The chain couples TRBV6-4 to TRBJ1-1; D remains unclear. This CDR3 spans 15 amino acids. Trimming removed 5 bases at V and 0 bases at J, with 13 bases between. CDR1 is MRHNA, CDR2 SNTAGT, per germline. The CDR3 loop is CASSKDPFMNTEAFF. The CDR3 DNA is TGTGCCAGCAGTAAGGATCCCTTCATGAACACTGAAGCTTTCTTT.

The chain carries TRBV27 and TRBJ2-7; TRBD2 aligns across 11 bases. This CDR3 is 15 amino acids long. Germline V lookup: CDR1 MNHEY, CDR2 SMNVEV (reference sequence). V lost 4 bases, J lost 4 bases, and 6 bases stayed unmatched. The CDR3 DNA sequence: TGTGCCAGCAGTTCTAGCGGGAGGCGCGCTTACGAGCAGTACTTC. It encodes CASSSSGRRAYEQYF.

This rearrangement joins TRBV5-6 to TRBJ2-5; the match to TRBD2 covers 7 bases. In germline, CDR1 is SGHDT, CDR2 YYEEEE. Trimming cost V 0 bases and J 1 base; bases outside gene matches: 9. The length of the CDR3 is 17 residues. The CDR3, as DNA: TGTGCCAGCAGCTTGGCCGGGTCTAGCGGACCCCAAGAGACCCAGTACTTC. This sequence encodes CASSLAGSSGPQETQYF. The complete variable domain, with remaining parts taken from reference TRBV5-6 and TRBJ2-5, reads DAGVTQSPTHLIKTRGQQVTLRCSPKSGHDTVSWYQQALGQGPQFIFQYYEEEERQRGNFPDRFSGHQFPNYSSELNVNALLLGDSALYLCASSLAGSSGPQETQYFGPGTRLLVL.

This chain connects TRBV18 to TRBJ2-5; D uncertain. Trimming cost V 2 bases and J 1 base, with 8 bases left between them. CDR1 is KGHSH and CDR2 is LQKENI in the germline V gene. The CDR3 is made up of 14 amino acids. The CDR3 is CASSPVSSQETQYF. CDR3 in DNA: TGTGCCAGCTCACCAGTGTCTTCCCAAGAGACCCAGTACTTC. Combining the CDR3 with reference TRBV18 and TRBJ2-5 gives the whole variable domain NAGVMQNPRHLVRRRGQEARLRCSPMKGHSHVYWYRQLPEEGLKFMVYLQKENIIDESGMPKERFSAEFPKEGPSILRIQQVVRGDSAAYFCASSPVSSQETQYFGPGTRLLVL.

V usage is TRBV4-3 and J usage is TRBJ2-2; D ambiguous. CDR3 length: 17 amino acids. The germline gives CDR1 LGHNA, CDR2 YSLEER. V was cut by 0 bases and J by 0 bases, with 11 bases left in between. The CDR3 nucleotides read TGCGCCAGCAGCCAAGAGCCCGAGTTGCCGAACACCGGGGAGCTGTTTTTT. Translating it yields CASSQEPELPNTGELFF.

This rearrangement joins TRBV9 to TRBJ2-2; D ambiguous. The CDR3 loop spans 13 amino acids. Trimming removed 9 bases at V and 6 bases at J, with 15 bases between. Germline lookup yields CDR1 SGDLS and CDR2 YYNGEE. The CDR3 region has the DNA TGTGCCACTGGGCCCTTAGCCGCCGGGGAGCTGTTTTTT. The encoded protein is CATGPLAAGELFF.

This clone was detected only a few times. This rearrangement joins TRBV6-5 to TRBJ1-1, with a tentative D call TRBD1 (6 bases). Trimming stripped 5 bases from V and 4 bases from J, with 11 bases between. Germline CDR1 MNHEY, CDR2 SVGAGI. CDR3 length: 13 residues. The CDR3 sequence: CASSRTGLTEAFF. Written as DNA, the CDR3 is TGTGCCAGCAGTCGCACAGGGCTCACTGAAGCTTTCTTT.

The chain carries TRBV14 and TRBJ1-1, with D uncertain. V was pared by 4 bases and J by 3 bases, with 9 bases between. This CDR3 has 13 amino acids. Looked up from germline, CDR1 is SGHDN and CDR2 is FVKESK. The CDR3 DNA reads TGTGCCAGCAGCCTTGACCTAGACACTGAAGCTTTCTTT. It specifies CASSLDLDTEAFF.

A remark on this clone: Different DNA sequences within this sample yield the same CDR3. The V call is TRBV28, the J call TRBJ2-3, with D possibly being TRBD1 or TRBD2 (5 bases each). V was shortened by 2 bases and J by 2 bases, with 8 bases between the two germline ends. This CDR3 is 14 amino acids long. Germline CDR1 MDHEN, CDR2 SYDVKM. CDR3 nucleotide sequence: TGTGCCAGCAGTTTACGGGGCTACACAGATACGCAGTATTTT. Translation gives CASSLRGYTDTQYF.

This clone was seen once. V and J are TRBV27 and TRBJ1-5; D is ambiguous. The CDR3 consists of 15 residues. The germline gives CDR1 MNHEY, CDR2 SMNVEV (reference sequence). Trimming shortened V by 1 base and J by 1 base, and 8 bases separated the two germline ends. The CDR3 DNA sequence: TGTGCCAGCAGTTTATTTCCCAACAGCAATCAGCCCCAGCATTTT. Its translation: CASSLFPNSNQPQHF.

The chain employs TRBV6-5 and TRBJ2-6, with 10 bases aligning to TRBD1. Germline CDR1 MNHEY, CDR2 SVGAGI. This CDR3 is 15 amino acids long. The V segment lost 8 bases and the J segment 1 base; nucleotides outside the gene matches: 2. CDR3 sequence: CASRDRGSGANVLTF. The CDR3 DNA follows: TGTGCCAGCCGGGACAGGGGTTCTGGGGCCAACGTCCTGACTTTC.

Details on this clone: Distinct nucleotide sequences in the sample also encode this CDR3. The chain combines TRBV28 with TRBJ2-5; TRBD2 aligns across 7 bases. V lost 3 bases and J lost 4; bases outside the gene matches: 8. CDR1 and CDR2 from the germline V gene are MDHEN and SYDVKM. The CDR3 spans 15 residues. In DNA form, the CDR3 reads TGTGCCAGCAGTTTCCCGAGGGAGGGAGGAGAGACCCAGTACTTC. Its protein product is CASSFPREGGETQYF.

CDR3 bases: TGTGCCAGCAGCCGCGGACAGGGAACTCAGGAGACTGAAGCTTTCTTT. Its translation is CASSRGQGTQETEAFF. V usage is TRBV9 and J usage is TRBJ1-1, with TRBD1 matching 8 bases. The V gene end was trimmed by 4 bases and the J gene end by 5 bases; junction bases not matched to a gene: 13. The CDR3 is made up of 16 amino acids. CDR1 is SGDLS, CDR2 YYNGEE, per germline.

This rearrangement joins TRBV28 to TRBJ2-5; 9 bases match TRBD1. The CDR3 contains 15 residues. The V gene end was trimmed by 5 bases and the J gene end by 0 bases; junction bases not matched to a gene: 4. Germline V gene lookup returns CDR1 MDHEN and CDR2 SYDVKM. The CDR3 nucleotides read TGTGCCAGCAGTCCCGGGACAGGGTACCAAGAGACCCAGTACTTC. Protein product: CASSPGTGYQETQYF.

V gene TRBV2 combines with J gene TRBJ2-7; TRBD1 might be the D (6 bases). The CDR3 sequence is 12 residues long. Per germline, CDR1 SNHLY and CDR2 FYNNEI. Trimming cost V 7 bases and J 7 bases, with 14 bases left between them. The CDR3 reads CASTGRGVEQYF. As DNA, the CDR3 is TGTGCCAGCACCGGCAGGGGAGTTGAGCAGTACTTC.

The chain carries TRBV13 and TRBJ2-5; TRBD1 agrees at 8 bases. The CDR3 contains 15 residues. The junction had 7 bases not matched to a gene; V was cut back by 2 bases and J by 5 bases. CDR1 and CDR2 from the germline V gene are PRHDT and FYEKMQ (reference sequence). CDR3 sequence: CASSLSQGAMETQYF. CDR3 DNA: TGTGCCAGCAGCTTAAGCCAGGGGGCTATGGAGACCCAGTACTTC.